These 21 T cell receptor beta chains were all obtained from the same sample, sequenced in a study of blood T cell repertoires in COVID-19. Libraries were prepared by immunoSEQ multiplex PCR; TCRdb keeps only in-frame clonotypes and omits some of them. This table holds approximately 35,000 clones, around 88% found once. Sequenced material: peripheral blood. Every receptor here comes from a woman aged 70-85 years with active COVID-19.

This chain links TRBV5-4 with TRBJ1-1; the D is unclear. This CDR3 is 15 amino acids long. CDR1 is SGHNT, CDR2 YYREEE, per germline (reference sequence). Between the trimmed V and J ends, which lost 0 bases and 1 base, there was a span of 10 bases. The CDR3 is CASSLDPRRNTEAFF. CDR3 coding DNA: TGTGCCAGCAGCTTGGACCCCCGGAGGAACACTGAAGCTTTCTTT. Supplemented by reference TRBV5-4 and TRBJ1-1, the full variable domain reads ETGVTQSPTHLIKTRGQQVTLRCSSQSGHNTVSWYQQALGQGPQFIFQYYREEENGRGNFPPRFSGLQFPNYSSELNVNALELDDSALYLCASSLDPRRNTEAFFGQGTRLTVV.

The J gene is TRBJ1-1, the V gene TRBV27; D is unclear. CDR3 length: 15 amino acids. The germline V gene encodes CDR1 MNHEY and CDR2 SMNVEV (reference sequence). V lost 2 bases and J lost 4, with 14 bases in between. CDR3 protein: CASSLSSWAITEAFF. In DNA form, the CDR3 reads TGTGCCAGCAGTTTAAGTTCGTGGGCGATCACTGAAGCTTTCTTT.

This clone has just one count. The rearrangement links TRBV4-2 to TRBJ1-5; D not resolved. The ends were cut back, 0 bases at V and 1 base at J, with 16 bases in the middle. Germline assignment: CDR1 LGHNA and CDR2 YNFKEQ. The CDR3 extends over 18 amino acids. CDR3 nucleotides: TGTGCCAGCAGCCAAGATCCCATGGCAGGTCGGAGCAATCAGCCCCAGCATTTT. It translates to CASSQDPMAGRSNQPQHF.

The chain joins TRBV18 to TRBJ1-6, with 7 bases fitting TRBD1. In germline, CDR1 is KGHSH, CDR2 LQKENI. Unmatched junction bases numbered 5, after V lost 4 bases and J lost 8 bases. The CDR3 is made up of 14 amino acids. The CDR3 DNA sequence: TGTGCCAGCTCACTTTGGCAGGGGGATTCACCCCTCCACTTT. Amino acids: CASSLWQGDSPLHF. Using reference TRBV18 and TRBJ1-6 for the parts outside the CDR3, the full variable domain is NAGVMQNPRHLVRRRGQEARLRCSPMKGHSHVYWYRQLPEEGLKFMVYLQKENIIDESGMPKERFSAEFPKEGPSILRIQQVVRGDSAAYFCASSLWQGDSPLHFGNGTRLTVT.

The DNA of the CDR3 is TGTGCCAGCAGCCCAGGGTTGAGTCGCACAGATACGCAGTATTTT. It specifies CASSPGLSRTDTQYF. The gene calls are TRBV7-9 and TRBJ2-3; TRBD1 is a possible D gene (5 bases). The CDR3 length is 15 residues. Trimming took 5 bases from V and 1 from J, leaving 13 bases between them. Germline V gene data show CDR1 as SEHNR and CDR2 as FQNEAQ (reference sequence).

This chain links TRBV11-3 with TRBJ2-1; the match to TRBD2 covers 11 bases. Looked up from germline, CDR1 is SGHNT and CDR2 is YENEEA. The CDR3 contains 16 residues. The ends lost 4 bases at V and 4 bases at J; junction bases unmatched: 6. The CDR3 protein is CASSSRLAGTYNEQFF. The CDR3 DNA reads as TGTGCCAGCAGCTCCAGACTAGCGGGGACTTACAATGAGCAGTTCTTC.

The rearrangement links TRBV30 to TRBJ1-2; 7 bases fit TRBD1. The CDR3 is 14 residues long. Germline CDR1 reads GTSNPN; CDR2 reads SVGIG (reference sequence). With 5 bases clipped from V and 8 bases from J, the junction kept 14 bases outside the gene matches. CDR3 sequence (DNA): TGTGCCTGGGGTTACCGCGACAGGGCCGGGGGCTACACCTTC. It specifies CAWGYRDRAGGYTF. The entire variable domain, with the rest obtained from reference TRBV30 and TRBJ1-2, is as follows: SQTIHQWPATLVQPVGSPLSLECTVEGTSNPNLYWYRQAAGRGLQLLFYSVGIGQISSEVPQNLSASRPQDRQFILSSKKLLLSDSGFYLCAWGYRDRAGGYTFGSGTRLTVV.

This sequence joins TRBV9 and TRBJ2-5; TRBD2 matches at 9 bases. V shed 5 bases, J shed 4 bases, and the junction held 6 bases outside the gene matches. CDR1 SGDLS and CDR2 YYNGEE come from the germline V gene. This CDR3 is 14 amino acids long. The CDR3 loop reads CASSRRGGGETQYF. DNA of the CDR3: TGTGCCAGCAGTAGGCGGGGGGGCGGAGAGACCCAGTACTTC.

The V call is TRBV10-3, the J call TRBJ2-1; D possibly corresponds to TRBD1 (5 bases). V lost 3 bases and J 4 bases, leaving 19 bases between the germline ends. CDR1 is ENHRY, CDR2 SYGVKD, per germline. This CDR3 contains 17 residues. Here the CDR3 reads CAISDPSAWGEYNEQFF. The CDR3, as DNA: TGTGCCATCAGTGACCCTTCTGCTTGGGGCGAATACAATGAGCAGTTCTTC.

The genes are TRBV19 and TRBJ2-7; the match to TRBD2 covers 9 bases. The CDR3 loop spans 15 amino acids. V dropped 5 bases and J dropped 6; count of bases not matched to a gene: 11. Germline CDR1 is LNHDA and CDR2 is SQIVND (reference sequence). CDR3 nucleotide sequence: TGTGCCAGTAGTGCCAGGACTAGCGAGAGATCCGAGCAGTACTTC. Its translation is CASSARTSERSEQYF.

The rearrangement joins TRBV29-1 to TRBJ1-2; possible D gene TRBD1, 5 bases. The CDR3 contains 11 residues. Germline CDR1 is SQVTM and CDR2 is ANQGSEA. V shed 4 bases and J shed 5 bases, with 8 bases lying between them. For the CDR3, the DNA is TGCAGCGTTGGGGGGGTTTATGGCTACACCTTC. Amino acids: CSVGGVYGYTF.

The V and J genes are TRBV2 and TRBJ2-2; D is undetermined. Germline V gene lookup returns CDR1 SNHLY and CDR2 FYNNEI. V lost 4 bases to trimming and J lost 2 bases, with 11 bases between them. CDR3 size: 15 residues. The CDR3 sequence is CASSAEQFNTGELFF. In DNA form, the CDR3 reads TGTGCCAGCAGTGCCGAACAGTTCAACACCGGGGAGCTGTTTTTT.

The rearrangement joins TRBV18 to TRBJ2-3; 7 nucleotides line up with TRBD1. The CDR3 spans 18 residues. J was trimmed by 4 bases and V by 5 bases; bases with no gene match: 18. Per the germline V gene, CDR1 is KGHSH and CDR2 is LQKENI. In DNA, the CDR3 is TGTGCCAGCTCATCTTTCGTCTCTGACAGGGAATCCGCAGATACGCAGTATTTT. Translated: CASSSFVSDRESADTQYF.

The V call is TRBV4-3, the J call TRBJ2-5; TRBD2 aligns across 7 bases. Germline lookup yields CDR1 LGHNA and CDR2 YSLEER. The CDR3 is 16 residues long. The V gene end was trimmed by 0 bases and the J gene end by 2 bases; junction bases not matched to a gene: 6. This CDR3 is CASSQDILAEQETQYF. CDR3 sequence (DNA): TGCGCCAGCAGCCAAGATATTCTAGCGGAGCAAGAGACCCAGTACTTC.

This clone appeared a few times. V usage is TRBV4-2 and J usage is TRBJ2-2, with no clear D. The CDR3 loop spans 12 amino acids. V lost 2 bases and J lost 4, with 2 bases in between. Germline values: CDR1 LGHNA, CDR2 YNFKEQ. This CDR3 reads CASSQLTGELFF. CDR3 DNA sequence: TGTGCCAGCAGCCAACTCACCGGGGAGCTGTTTTTT.

CDR3 residues: CASSEEYGFSQETQYF. Here the CDR3 DNA reads TGTGCCAGCAGCGAGGAGTATGGCTTCTCCCAAGAGACCCAGTACTTC. The chain has TRBV5-5 and TRBJ2-5; D gene ambiguous. The CDR3 is 16 amino acids. V lost 4 bases and J 1 base, leaving 17 bases between the germline ends. In germline, CDR1 is SGHKS, CDR2 YYEKEE (reference sequence).

The chain is built from TRBV7-6 and TRBJ2-1, with TRBD2 matching 7 bases. The V and J ends lost 2 bases and 4 bases, in that order; junction bases with no gene match: 5. CDR3 length: 15 amino acids. Germline V gene data show CDR1 as SGHVS and CDR2 as FNYEAQ. This chain's CDR3 is CASSLTGTIYNEQFF. CDR3 DNA sequence: TGTGCCAGCAGCTTAACCGGGACTATATACAATGAGCAGTTCTTC.

The V gene is TRBV13, the J gene TRBJ1-2; no definite D call. V gave up 5 bases and J gave up 3 bases, with 10 bases separating them. From germline, CDR1 is PRHDT and CDR2 FYEKMQ (reference sequence). The CDR3 contains 13 residues. CDR3 in amino acids: CASSDSGDYGYTF. In DNA, the CDR3 is TGTGCCAGCAGCGATAGCGGGGACTATGGCTACACCTTC.

The chain couples TRBV5-1 to TRBJ2-7; no firm D call. The CDR3 is 13 amino acids. V was clipped by 0 bases and J by 2 bases, with 6 bases between them. CDR1 and CDR2 from the germline V gene are SGHRS and YFSETQ. The CDR3 coding sequence is TGCGCCAGCAGCTTGGGGGCCCCCTACGAGCAGTACTTC. Amino acids: CASSLGAPYEQYF.

The chain has TRBV28 and TRBJ2-1, with D perhaps TRBD2 (5 bases). CDR3 length: 16 residues. In germline, CDR1 is MDHEN, CDR2 SYDVKM. Trimming shortened V by 2 bases and J by 0 bases, and 11 bases separated the two germline ends. The CDR3 DNA follows: TGTGCCAGCAGTTTAAGCGGCTTGAGCTCCTACAATGAGCAGTTCTTC. Translated, it gives CASSLSGLSSYNEQFF.

The rearrangement uses TRBV5-1 and TRBJ2-7, with D tentatively TRBD1 (5 bases). The CDR3 length is 14 residues. From germline, CDR1 is SGHRS and CDR2 YFSETQ. The V end lost 3 bases, the J end lost 1 base, and 11 bases lay between the germline ends. DNA of the CDR3: TGCGCCAGCAGCTCCAAGACAGCATCCTACGAGCAGTACTTC. This encodes CASSSKTASYEQYF.